This T cell receptor (beta chain) emerged from a study of spatial heterogeneity in lung cancer. Background on the study: Available follow-up PBMC samples, collected a median of roughly 22 months post-resection, were sequenced.

Stated time point: blood at routine non-recurrence follow-up after resection. Unsorted whole RNA of tumor, nontumor lung or frozen PBMC was sequenced. Germline V lookup: CDR1 SSHAT, CDR2 FNYEAQ (reference sequence). This CDR3 comprises 16 residues. V was pared by 1 base and J by 4 bases, with 13 bases between. Findings of the study overall: Resection saw ubiquitous expanded tumor TCRs appear in blood more than follow-up did.

This clonotype was seen a few times. The antigen is not known. Each molecule of TCR cDNA was tagged with one unique molecular identifier. TCRdb analysed the 5' RACE reads with MiXCR anew, one entry per CDR3 protein. Among roughly 120,000 distinct CDR3 sequences listed, less than 15% were seen once. V usage is TRBV7-7 and J usage is TRBJ2-2, with D hard to call. The sequencing here drew on PBMCs, taken at follow-up. The clonotype was recovered from a male donor with early-stage non-small cell lung cancer. DNA of the CDR3: TGTGCCAGCAGCTTAGTGGTGGTCATGGCCACCGGGGAGCTGTTTTTT. It is translated as CASSLVVVMATGELFF.